This T cell receptor (beta chain) was found in a study of blood T cell repertoires in COVID-19. Study-level background: The analysed material was cDNA or gDNA that came from T cells, B-cell-depleted T cells, or PBMCs.

In the source study's methods: Amplification of reference gene primers was used by the study to estimate nucleated cell counts. Here immunoSEQ multiplex PCR was the method, and the copy in TCRdb shows in-frame clones only, minus some. V and J calls and clone size come straight from that table; D and trimming were deduced from the DNA. The data hold tens of thousands of clones, with 80% to 90% observed a single time. The CDR3 totals 13 residues. With 0 bases removed from V and 7 bases from J, the gap between germline ends came to 8 bases. CDR1 and CDR2 (germline): SGHRS, YFSETQ. Sample: peripheral blood. This TCR derives from an elderly woman with acute or convalescent COVID-19. The V call is TRBV5-1, the J call TRBJ1-5; no clear D. The CDR3 DNA reads as TGCGCCAGCAGCTTGGCAGGTGGGCAGCCCCAGCATTTT. Its protein is CASSLAGGQPQHF.